In its sample, the clone carrying this T cell receptor (beta chain) was seen once. Germline lookup yields CDR1 LNHDA and CDR2 SQIVND (reference sequence). The CDR3 has 16 residues. V shed 4 bases, J shed 4 bases, and the junction held 8 bases outside the gene matches. Study processing details: Estimated nucleated cell counts came from reference gene primer amplification. Profiled with immunoSEQ multiplex PCR; TCRdb holds only in-frame clones, not every one. V, J and clone size derive from that table, while D and trimming were established from the DNA sequence. The sample records tens of thousands of clones, about 85% being singletons. The data are from a study of blood T cell repertoires in COVID-19. Turning to the study itself: From T cells, B-cell-depleted T cells, or PBMCs came the material, which was cDNA or gDNA.

The sample consisted of peripheral blood. The chain carries TRBV19 and TRBJ2-3; TRBD2 matches at 10 bases. The clonotype comes from a woman over 75 with COVID-19, enrolled during active disease. Written as DNA, the CDR3 is TGTGCCAGTAGTACTCCTGGGACTAGCGCGGCAGATACGCAGTATTTT. Translating it yields CASSTPGTSAADTQYF.